This paragraph covers one T cell receptor (beta chain) sequence. This sample was included in a study of blood T cell repertoires in COVID-19. Across the whole study: From the United States, Italy and Spain came samples of acute and convalescent COVID-19.

Assignment of participants to cohorts was predicated upon participant-reported clinical history. Two negative PCRs, clearance, or symptom resolution characterized the recovered Cohort 3 donors. Sequencing used immunoSEQ multiplex PCR; TCRdb keeps in-frame clones, though not all of them. The table lists hundreds of thousands of clones, around 89% of them singletons. Sequences were obtained from PBMCs or T cells enriched from blood (not recorded which). The receptor was derived from a man younger than 30 who had recovered from COVID-19.

In DNA, the CDR3 is TGTGCCAGCAGCGTGTCCGACAGGGTGTTGGGTGAGCAGTTCTTC. This sequence encodes CASSVSDRVLGEQFF. This chain uses TRBV9 with TRBJ2-1; 7 bases agree with TRBD1. Losses at the gene ends were 2 bases for V and 9 bases for J; bases not matched to a gene: 11. The CDR3 totals 15 residues. The germline gives CDR1 SGDLS, CDR2 YYNGEE.